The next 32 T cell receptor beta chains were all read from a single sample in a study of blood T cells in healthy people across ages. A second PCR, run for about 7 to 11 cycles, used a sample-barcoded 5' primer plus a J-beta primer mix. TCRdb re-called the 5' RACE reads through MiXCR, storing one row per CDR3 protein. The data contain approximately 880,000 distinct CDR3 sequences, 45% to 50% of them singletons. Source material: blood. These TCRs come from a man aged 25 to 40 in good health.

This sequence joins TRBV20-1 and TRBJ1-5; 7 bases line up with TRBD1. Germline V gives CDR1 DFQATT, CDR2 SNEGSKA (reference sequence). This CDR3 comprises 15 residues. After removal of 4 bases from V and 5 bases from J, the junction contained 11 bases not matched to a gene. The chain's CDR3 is CSATTRTGADQPQHF. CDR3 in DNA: TGCAGTGCTACCACACGGACAGGAGCCGATCAGCCCCAGCATTTT.

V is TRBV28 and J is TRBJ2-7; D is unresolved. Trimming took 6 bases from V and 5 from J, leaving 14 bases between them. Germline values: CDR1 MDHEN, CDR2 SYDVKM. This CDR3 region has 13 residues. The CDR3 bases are TGTGCCAGCAGCCTGCTCCGGATGGACGAGCAGTACTTC. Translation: CASSLLRMDEQYF.

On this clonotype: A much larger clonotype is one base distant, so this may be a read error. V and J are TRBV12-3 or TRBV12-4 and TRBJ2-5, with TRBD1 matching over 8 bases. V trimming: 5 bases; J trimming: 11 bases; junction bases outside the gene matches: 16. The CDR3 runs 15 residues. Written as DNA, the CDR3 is TGTGCCAGCAGTCCCGGTATTACAGGGGGAAGTGAGCAGTACTTC. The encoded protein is CASSPGITGGSEQYF.

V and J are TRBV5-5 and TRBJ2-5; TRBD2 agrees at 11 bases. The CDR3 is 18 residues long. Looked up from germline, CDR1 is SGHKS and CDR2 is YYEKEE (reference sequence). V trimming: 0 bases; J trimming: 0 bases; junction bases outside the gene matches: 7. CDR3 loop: CASSLGQLAGVNQETQYF. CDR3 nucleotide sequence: TGTGCCAGCAGCTTGGGGCAACTAGCGGGAGTAAACCAAGAGACCCAGTACTTC.

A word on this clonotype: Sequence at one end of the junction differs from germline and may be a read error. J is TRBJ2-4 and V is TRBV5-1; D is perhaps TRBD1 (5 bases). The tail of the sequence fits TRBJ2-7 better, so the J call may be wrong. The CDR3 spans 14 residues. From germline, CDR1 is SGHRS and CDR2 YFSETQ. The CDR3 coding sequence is TGCGCCGGCAGCTTGTCGACAGACACATACGAGCAGTACTTC. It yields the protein CAGSLSTDTYEQYF.

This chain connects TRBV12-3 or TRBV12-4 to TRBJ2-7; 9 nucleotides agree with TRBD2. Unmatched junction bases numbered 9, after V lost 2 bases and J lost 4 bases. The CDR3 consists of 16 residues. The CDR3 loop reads CASSLRAGGRQYEQYF. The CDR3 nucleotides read TGTGCCAGCAGTTTACGGGCGGGGGGGCGACAATACGAGCAGTACTTC.

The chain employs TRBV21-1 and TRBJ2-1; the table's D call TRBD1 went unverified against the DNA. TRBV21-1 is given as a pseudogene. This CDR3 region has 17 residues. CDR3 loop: CASSTLHYGTGHNEQFF. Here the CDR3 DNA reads TGTGCCAGCAGCACCCTGCATTACGGGACAGGGCACAATGAGCAGTTCTTC.

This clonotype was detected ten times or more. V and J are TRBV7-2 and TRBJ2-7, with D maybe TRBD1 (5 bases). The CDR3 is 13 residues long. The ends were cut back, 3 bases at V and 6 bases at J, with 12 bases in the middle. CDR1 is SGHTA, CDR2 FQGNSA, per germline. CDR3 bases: TGTGCCAGCAGCTTCCGCAGGGAAGGCGAGCAGTACTTC. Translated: CASSFRREGEQYF.

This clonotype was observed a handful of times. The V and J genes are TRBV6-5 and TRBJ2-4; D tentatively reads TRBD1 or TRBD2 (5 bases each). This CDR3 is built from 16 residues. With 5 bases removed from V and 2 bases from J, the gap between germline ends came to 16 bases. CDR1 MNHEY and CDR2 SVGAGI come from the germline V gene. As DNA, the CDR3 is TGTGCCAGCAGTACCGGGCCCCCGGGGCCCAAAAACATTCAGTACTTC. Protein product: CASSTGPPGPKNIQYF.

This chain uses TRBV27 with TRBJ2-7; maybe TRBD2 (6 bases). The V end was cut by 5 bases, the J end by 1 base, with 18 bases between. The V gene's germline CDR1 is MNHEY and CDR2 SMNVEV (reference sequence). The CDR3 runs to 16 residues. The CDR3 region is CASSPPPGLGSYEQYF. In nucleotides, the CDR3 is TGTGCCAGCAGTCCGCCTCCGGGACTTGGATCCTACGAGCAGTACTTC.

CDR3 nucleotide sequence: TGTGCCATCAGTGAGTCTTCCAGAGACAATGAGCAGTTCTTC. Its protein product is CAISESSRDNEQFF. The gene calls are TRBV10-3 and TRBJ2-1; D is undetermined. Germline values: CDR1 ENHRY, CDR2 SYGVKD. This CDR3 is built from 14 residues. The ends were cut back, 0 bases at V and 5 bases at J, with 8 bases in the middle.

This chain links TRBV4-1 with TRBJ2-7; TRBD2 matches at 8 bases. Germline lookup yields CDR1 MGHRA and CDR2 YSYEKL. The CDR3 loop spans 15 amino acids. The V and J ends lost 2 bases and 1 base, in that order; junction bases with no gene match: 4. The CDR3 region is CASSQRAGESYEQYF. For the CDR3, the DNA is TGCGCCAGCAGCCAACGAGCGGGGGAGTCCTACGAGCAGTACTTC.

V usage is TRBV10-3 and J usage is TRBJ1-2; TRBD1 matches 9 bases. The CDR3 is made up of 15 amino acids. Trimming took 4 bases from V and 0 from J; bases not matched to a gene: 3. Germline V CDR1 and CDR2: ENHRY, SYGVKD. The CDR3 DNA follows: TGTGCCATCAGTGGAGGGACAGGGTCTAACTATGGCTACACCTTC. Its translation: CAISGGTGSNYGYTF.

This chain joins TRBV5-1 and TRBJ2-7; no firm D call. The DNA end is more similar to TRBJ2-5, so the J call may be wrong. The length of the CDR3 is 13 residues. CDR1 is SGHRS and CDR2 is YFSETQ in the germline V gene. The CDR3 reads CASSWVIMETQYF. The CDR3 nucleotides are TGCGCCAGCAGCTGGGTGATCATGGAGACCCAGTACTTC.

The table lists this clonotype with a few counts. The DNA for the CDR3 is TGTGCCAGCAGCCTGGGGGCAGGGGCATATGGCTACACCTTC. Its protein product is CASSLGAGAYGYTF. This rearrangement joins TRBV7-2 to TRBJ1-2; D possibly corresponds to TRBD1 (6 bases). V gave up 5 bases and J gave up 5 bases, with 15 bases separating them. CDR1 and CDR2 from the germline V gene are SGHTA and FQGNSA. The CDR3 runs to 14 residues.

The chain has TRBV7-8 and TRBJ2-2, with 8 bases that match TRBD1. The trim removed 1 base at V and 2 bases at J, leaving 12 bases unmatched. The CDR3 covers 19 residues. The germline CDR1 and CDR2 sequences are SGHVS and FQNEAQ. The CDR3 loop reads CASSLDKSRGQSNTGELFF. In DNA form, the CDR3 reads TGTGCCAGCAGCTTAGACAAAAGCAGGGGGCAAAGTAACACCGGGGAGCTGTTTTTT.

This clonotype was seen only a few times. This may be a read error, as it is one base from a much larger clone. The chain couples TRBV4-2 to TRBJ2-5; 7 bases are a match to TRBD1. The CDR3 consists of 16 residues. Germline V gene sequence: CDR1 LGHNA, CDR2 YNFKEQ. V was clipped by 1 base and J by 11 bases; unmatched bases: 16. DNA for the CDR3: TGTGCCAGCAGCCAAGCCCCCGTGGGACAGCACAATGAGCAGTACTTC. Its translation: CASSQAPVGQHNEQYF.

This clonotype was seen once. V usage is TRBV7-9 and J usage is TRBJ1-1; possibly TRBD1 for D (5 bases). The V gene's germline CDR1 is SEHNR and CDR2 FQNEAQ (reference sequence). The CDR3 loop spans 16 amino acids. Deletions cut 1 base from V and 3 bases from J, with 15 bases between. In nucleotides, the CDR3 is TGTGCCAGCAGCTTAGGTTCAGGGACTGGGTACACTGAAGCTTTCTTT. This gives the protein CASSLGSGTGYTEAFF.

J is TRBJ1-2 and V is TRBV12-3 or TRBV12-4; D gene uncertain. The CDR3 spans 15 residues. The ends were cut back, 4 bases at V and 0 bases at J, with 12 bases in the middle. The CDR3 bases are TGTGCCAGCAGTTCTAGGGAGGTGGCTAACTATGGCTACACCTTC. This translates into CASSSREVANYGYTF.

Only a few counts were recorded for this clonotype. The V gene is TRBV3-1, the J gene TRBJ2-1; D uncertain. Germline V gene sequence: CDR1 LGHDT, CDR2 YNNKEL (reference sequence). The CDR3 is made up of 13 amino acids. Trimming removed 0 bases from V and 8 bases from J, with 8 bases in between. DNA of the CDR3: TGTGCCAGCAGCCAAGAGGAAGAGGATGAGCAGTTCTTC. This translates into CASSQEEEDEQFF.

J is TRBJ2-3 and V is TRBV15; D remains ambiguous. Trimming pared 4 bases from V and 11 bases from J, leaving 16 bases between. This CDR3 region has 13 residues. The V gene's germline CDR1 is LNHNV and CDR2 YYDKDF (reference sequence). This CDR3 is CATSMPGFLGQYF. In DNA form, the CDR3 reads TGTGCCACCAGCATGCCCGGGTTTCTCGGGCAGTATTTT.

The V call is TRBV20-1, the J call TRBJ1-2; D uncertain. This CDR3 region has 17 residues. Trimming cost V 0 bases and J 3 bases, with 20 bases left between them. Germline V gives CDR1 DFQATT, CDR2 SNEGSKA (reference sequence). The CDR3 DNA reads TGCAGTGCTAGAGATAGGACCGGAGAGGCCGCCTACTATGGCTACACCTTC. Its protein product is CSARDRTGEAAYYGYTF.

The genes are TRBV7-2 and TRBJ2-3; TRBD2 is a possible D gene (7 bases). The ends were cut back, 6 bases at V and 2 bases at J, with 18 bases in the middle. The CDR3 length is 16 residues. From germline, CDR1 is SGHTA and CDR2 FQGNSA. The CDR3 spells CASSVRSGGLTDTQYF. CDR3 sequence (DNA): TGTGCCAGCAGTGTTCGGTCGGGGGGCCTCACAGATACGCAGTATTTT. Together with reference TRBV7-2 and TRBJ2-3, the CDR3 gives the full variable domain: GAGVSQSPSNKVTEKGKDVELRCDPISGHTALYWYRQSLGQGLEFLIYFQGNSAPDKSGLPSDRFSAERTGGSVSTLTIQRTQQEDSAVYLCASSVRSGGLTDTQYFGPGTRLTVL.

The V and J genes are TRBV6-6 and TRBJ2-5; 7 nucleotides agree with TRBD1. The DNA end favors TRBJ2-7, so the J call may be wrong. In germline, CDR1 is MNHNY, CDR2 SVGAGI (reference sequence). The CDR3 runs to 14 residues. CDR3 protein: CASRSYGTDYEQYF. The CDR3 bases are TGTGCCAGCAGATCTTACGGGACAGACTACGAGCAGTACTTC.

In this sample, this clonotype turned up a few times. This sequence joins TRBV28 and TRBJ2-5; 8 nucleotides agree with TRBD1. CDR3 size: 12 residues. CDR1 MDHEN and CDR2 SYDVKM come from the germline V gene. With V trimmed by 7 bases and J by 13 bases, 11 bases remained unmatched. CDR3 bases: TGTGCCAGCAACGGGATCGGACAGGGTCTGTACTTC. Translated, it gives CASNGIGQGLYF.

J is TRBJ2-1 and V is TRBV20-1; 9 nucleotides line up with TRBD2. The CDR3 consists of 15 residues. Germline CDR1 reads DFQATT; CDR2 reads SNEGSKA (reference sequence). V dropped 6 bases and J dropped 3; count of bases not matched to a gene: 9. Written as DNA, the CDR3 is TGCAGTGCCGCGAATAGCGGGGGTAACTACAATGAGCAGTTCTTC. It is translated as CSAANSGGNYNEQFF.

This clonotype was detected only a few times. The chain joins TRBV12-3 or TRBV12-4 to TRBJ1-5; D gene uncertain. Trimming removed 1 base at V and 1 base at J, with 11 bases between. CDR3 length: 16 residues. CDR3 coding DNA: TGTGCCAGCAGTTTAGGGCTCTCGGTAAGCAATCAGCCCCAGCATTTT. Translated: CASSLGLSVSNQPQHF.

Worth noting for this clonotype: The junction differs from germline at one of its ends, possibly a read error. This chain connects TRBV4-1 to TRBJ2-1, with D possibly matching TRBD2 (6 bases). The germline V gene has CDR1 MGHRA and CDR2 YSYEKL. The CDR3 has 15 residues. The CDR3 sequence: CASSQEGLAHNGQFF. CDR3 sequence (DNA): TGCGCCAGCAGCCAAGAAGGGCTAGCGCACAATGGGCAGTTCTTC.

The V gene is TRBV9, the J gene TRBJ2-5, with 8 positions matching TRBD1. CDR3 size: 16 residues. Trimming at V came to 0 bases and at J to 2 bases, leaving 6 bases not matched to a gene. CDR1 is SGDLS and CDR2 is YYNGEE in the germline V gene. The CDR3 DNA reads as TGTGCCAGCAGCGTAGGAATTAGGGACAGGCAAGAGACCCAGTACTTC. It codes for CASSVGIRDRQETQYF.

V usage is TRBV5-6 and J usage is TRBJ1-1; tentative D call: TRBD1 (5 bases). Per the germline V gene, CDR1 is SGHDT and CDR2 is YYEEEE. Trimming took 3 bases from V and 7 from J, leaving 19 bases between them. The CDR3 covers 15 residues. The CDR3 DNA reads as TGTGCCAGCAGCTCCCCAGATGGGGGGGGAATTGAAGCTTTCTTT. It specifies CASSSPDGGGIEAFF.

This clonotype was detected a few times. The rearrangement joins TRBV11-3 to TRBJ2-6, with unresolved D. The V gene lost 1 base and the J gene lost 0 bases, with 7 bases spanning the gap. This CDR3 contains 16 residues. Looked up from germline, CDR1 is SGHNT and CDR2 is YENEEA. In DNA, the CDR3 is TGTGCCAGCAGCTTAGTCCCCGTCTCTGGGGCCAACGTCCTGACTTTC. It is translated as CASSLVPVSGANVLTF.

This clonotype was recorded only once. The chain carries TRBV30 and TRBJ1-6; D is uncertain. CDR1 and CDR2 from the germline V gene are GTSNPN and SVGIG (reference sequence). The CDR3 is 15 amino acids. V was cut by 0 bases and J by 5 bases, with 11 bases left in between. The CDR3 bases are TGTGCCTGGAGTGTCGGTGGAGTAAATAATTCACCCCTCCACTTT. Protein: CAWSVGGVNNSPLHF.